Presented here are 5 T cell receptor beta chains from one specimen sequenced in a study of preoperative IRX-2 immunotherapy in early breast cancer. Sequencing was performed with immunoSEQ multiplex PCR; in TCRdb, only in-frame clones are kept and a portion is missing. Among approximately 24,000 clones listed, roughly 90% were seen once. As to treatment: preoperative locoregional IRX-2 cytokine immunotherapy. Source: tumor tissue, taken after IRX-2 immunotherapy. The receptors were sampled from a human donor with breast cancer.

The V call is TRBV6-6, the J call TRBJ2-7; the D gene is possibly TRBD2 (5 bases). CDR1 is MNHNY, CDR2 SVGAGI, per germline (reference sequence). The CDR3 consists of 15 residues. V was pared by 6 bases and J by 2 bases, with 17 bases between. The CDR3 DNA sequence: TGTGCCAGCAGCCCATCGGGGTCGGAGACCTACGAGCAGTACGTC. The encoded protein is CASSPSGSETYEQYV.

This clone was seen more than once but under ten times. The CDR3: CASSAAAGTSPLHF. CDR3 DNA: TGTGCCAGCAGTGCGGCTGCAGGGACTTCACCCCTCCACTTT. V is TRBV2 and J is TRBJ1-6, with D possibly TRBD1 on 5 matching bases. CDR1 SNHLY and CDR2 FYNNEI come from the germline V gene. Trimming pared 4 bases from V and 9 bases from J, leaving 13 bases between. The CDR3 consists of 14 residues.

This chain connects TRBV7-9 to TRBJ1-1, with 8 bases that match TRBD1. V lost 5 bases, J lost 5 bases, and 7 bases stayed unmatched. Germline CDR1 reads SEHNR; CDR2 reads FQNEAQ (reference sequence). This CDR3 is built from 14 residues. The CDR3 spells CASSIGQGLTEAFF. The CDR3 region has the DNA TGTGCCAGCAGCATCGGACAGGGATTGACTGAAGCTTTCTTT.

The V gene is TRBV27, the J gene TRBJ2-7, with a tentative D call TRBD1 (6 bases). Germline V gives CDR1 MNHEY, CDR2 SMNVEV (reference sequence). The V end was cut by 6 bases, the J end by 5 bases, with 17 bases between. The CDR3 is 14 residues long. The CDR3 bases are TGTGCCAGCAGCGGACAGTGGGGAGTCGACGAGCAGTACTTC. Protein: CASSGQWGVDEQYF.

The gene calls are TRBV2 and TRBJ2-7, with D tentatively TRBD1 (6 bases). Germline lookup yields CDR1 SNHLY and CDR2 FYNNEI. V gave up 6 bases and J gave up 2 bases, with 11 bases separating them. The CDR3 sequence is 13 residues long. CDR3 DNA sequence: TGTGCCAGCAGGAACAGGGACCCCTACGAGCAGTACGTC. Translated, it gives CASRNRDPYEQYV.